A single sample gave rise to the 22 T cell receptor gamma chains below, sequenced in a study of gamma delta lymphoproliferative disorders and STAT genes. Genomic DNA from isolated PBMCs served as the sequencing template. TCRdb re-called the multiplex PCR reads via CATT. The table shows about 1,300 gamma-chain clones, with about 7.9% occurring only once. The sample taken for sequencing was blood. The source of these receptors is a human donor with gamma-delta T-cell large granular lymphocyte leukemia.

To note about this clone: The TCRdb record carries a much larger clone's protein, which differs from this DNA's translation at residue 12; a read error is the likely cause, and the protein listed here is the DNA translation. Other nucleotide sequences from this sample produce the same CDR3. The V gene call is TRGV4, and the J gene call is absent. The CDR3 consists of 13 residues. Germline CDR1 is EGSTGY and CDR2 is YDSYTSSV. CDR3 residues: CATWDTTGWFKLF. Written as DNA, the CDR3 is TGTGCCACCTGGGATACCACTGGTTGGTTCAAGTTATTT.

DNA for the CDR3: TGTGCCGTCGACCCTCCTGCCGCTGGTTGGTTCAAGATATTT. Translation gives CAVDPPAAGWFKIF. V usage is TRGV8 and J usage is TRGJP1. TCRdb records no J gene; here it was assigned by comparing the DNA to germline. V was clipped by 12 bases and J by 6 bases; unmatched bases: 16. This CDR3 spans 14 amino acids. Germline V gene sequence: CDR1 VENAVY, CDR2 YDSYNSRV.

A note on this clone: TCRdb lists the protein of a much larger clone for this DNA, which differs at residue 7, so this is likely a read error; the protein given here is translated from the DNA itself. The CDR3 DNA reads as TGTGCCTGCTGGCCCCCCCCCGGGGTAAGTGATTGGATCAAGACGTTT. This gives the protein CACWPPPGVSDWIKTF. This chain joins TRGV11 and TRGJP2. TCRdb does not report a J gene; here it was assigned by matching the DNA to germline references. TRGV11 is recorded as an ORF, its role being uncertain. This CDR3 comprises 16 residues. V dropped 9 bases and J dropped 5; count of bases not matched to a gene: 15.

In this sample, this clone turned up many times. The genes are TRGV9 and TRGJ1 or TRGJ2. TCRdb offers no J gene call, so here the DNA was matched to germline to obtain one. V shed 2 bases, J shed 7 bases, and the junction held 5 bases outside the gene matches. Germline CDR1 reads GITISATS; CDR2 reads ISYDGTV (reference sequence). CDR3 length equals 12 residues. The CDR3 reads CALWEATYKKLF. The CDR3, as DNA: TGTGCCTTGTGGGAGGCTACCTATAAGAAACTCTTT.

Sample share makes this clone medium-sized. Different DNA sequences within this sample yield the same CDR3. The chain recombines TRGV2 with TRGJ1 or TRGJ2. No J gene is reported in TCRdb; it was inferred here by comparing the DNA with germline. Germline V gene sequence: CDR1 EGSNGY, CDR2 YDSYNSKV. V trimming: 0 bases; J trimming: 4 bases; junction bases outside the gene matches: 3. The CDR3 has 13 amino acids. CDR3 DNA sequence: TGTGCCACCTGGGACGGGCCCTATTATAAGAAACTCTTT. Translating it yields CATWDGPYYKKLF.

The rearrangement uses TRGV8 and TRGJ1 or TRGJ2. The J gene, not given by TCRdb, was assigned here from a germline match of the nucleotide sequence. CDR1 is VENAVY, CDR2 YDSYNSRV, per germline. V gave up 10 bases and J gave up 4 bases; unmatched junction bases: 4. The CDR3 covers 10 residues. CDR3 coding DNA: TGTGCCACTTTATATTATAAGAAACTCTTT. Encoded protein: CATLYYKKLF.

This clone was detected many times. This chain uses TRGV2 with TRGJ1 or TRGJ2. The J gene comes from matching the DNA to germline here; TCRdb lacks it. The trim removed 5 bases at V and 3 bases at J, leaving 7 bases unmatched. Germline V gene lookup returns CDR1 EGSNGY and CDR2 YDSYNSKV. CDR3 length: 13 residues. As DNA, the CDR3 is TGTGCCACCTGGGCCGCTGCTTATTATAAGAAACTCTTT. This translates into CATWAAAYYKKLF.

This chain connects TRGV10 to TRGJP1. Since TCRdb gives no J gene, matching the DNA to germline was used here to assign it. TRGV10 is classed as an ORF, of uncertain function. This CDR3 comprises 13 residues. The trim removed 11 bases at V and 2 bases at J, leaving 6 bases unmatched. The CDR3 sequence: CAAPRTTGWFKIF. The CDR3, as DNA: TGTGCTGCGCCGAGGACCACTGGTTGGTTCAAGATATTT.

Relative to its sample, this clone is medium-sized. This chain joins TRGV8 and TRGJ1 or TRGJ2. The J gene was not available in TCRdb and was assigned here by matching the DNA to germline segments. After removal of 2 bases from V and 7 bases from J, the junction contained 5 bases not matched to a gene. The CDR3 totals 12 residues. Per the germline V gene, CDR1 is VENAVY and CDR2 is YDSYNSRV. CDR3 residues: CATWDMGYKKLF. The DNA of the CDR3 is TGTGCCACCTGGGATATGGGGTATAAGAAACTCTTT.

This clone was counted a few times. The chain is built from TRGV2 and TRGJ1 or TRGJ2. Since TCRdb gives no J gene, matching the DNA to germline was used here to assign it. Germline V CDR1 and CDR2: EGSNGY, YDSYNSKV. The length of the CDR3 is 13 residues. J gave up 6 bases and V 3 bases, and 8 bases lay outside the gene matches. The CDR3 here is CATWDPIIYKKLF. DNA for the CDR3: TGTGCCACCTGGGACCCCATAATTTATAAGAAACTCTTT.

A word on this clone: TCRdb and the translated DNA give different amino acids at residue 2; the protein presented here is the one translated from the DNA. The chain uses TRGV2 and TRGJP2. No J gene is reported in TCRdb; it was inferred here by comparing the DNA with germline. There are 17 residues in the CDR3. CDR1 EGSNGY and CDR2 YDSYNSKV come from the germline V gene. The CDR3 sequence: CTTWCYQKYSSDWIKTF. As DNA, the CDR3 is TGTACCACCTGGTGCTACCAAAAATATAGTAGTGATTGGATCAAGACGTTT.

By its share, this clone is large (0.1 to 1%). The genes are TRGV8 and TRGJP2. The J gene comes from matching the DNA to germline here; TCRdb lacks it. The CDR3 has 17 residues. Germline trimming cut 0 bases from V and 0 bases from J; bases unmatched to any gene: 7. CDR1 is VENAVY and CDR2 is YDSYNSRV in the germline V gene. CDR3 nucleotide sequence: TGTGCCACCTGGGATAGGCGGTGGTATAGTAGTGATTGGATCAAGACGTTT. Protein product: CATWDRRWYSSDWIKTF.

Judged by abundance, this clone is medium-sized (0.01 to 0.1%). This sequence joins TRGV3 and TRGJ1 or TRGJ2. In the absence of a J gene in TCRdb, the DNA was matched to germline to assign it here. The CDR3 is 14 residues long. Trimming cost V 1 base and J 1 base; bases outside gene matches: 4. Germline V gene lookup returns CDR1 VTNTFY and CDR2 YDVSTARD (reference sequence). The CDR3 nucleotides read TGTGCCACCTGGGACAGATTCAATTATTATAAGAAACTCTTT. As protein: CATWDRFNYYKKLF.

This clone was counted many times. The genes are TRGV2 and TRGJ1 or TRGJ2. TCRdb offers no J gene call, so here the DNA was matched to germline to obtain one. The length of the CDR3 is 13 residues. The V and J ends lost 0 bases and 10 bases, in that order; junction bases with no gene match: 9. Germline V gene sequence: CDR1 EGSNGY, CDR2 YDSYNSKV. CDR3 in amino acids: CATWDGPGKKKLF. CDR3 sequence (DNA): TGTGCCACCTGGGACGGGCCGGGGAAAAAGAAACTCTTT.

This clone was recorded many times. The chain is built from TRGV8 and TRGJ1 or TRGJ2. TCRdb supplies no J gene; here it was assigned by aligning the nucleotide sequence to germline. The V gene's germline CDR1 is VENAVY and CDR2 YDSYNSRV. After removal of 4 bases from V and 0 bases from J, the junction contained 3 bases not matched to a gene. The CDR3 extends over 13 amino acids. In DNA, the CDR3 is TGTGCCACCTGGGAGAAGAATTATTATAAGAAACTCTTT. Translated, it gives CATWEKNYYKKLF.

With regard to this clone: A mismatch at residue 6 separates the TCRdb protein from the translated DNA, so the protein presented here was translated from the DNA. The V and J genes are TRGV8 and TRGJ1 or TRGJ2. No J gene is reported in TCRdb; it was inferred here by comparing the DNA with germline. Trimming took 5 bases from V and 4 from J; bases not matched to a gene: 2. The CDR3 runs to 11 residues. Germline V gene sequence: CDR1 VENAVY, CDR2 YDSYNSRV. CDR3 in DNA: TGTGCCACCTGGGGATATTATAAGAAACTCTTT. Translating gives CATWGYYKKLF.

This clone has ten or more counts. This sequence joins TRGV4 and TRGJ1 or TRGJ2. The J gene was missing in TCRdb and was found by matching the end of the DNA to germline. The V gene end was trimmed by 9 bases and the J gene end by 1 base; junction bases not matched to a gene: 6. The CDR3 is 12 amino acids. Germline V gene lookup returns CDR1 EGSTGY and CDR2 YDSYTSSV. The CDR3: CATGFNYYKKLF. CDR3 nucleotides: TGTGCCACCGGTTTTAATTATTATAAGAAACTCTTT.

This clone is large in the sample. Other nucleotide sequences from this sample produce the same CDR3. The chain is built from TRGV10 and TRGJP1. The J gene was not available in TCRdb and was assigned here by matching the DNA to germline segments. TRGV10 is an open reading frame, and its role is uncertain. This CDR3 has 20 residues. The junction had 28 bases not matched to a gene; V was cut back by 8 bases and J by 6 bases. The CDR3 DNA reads TGTGCTGCGTGGGATTACGGGGGGAGTGGGGGTAGGGTCGCTGGTTGGTTCAAGATATTT. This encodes CAAWDYGGSGGRVAGWFKIF.

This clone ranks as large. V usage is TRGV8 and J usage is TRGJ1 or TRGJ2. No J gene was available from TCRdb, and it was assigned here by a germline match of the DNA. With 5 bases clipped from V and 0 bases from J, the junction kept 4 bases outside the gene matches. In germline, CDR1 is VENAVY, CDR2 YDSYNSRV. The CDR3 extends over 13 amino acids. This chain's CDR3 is CATWVPNYYKKLF. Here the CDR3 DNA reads TGTGCCACCTGGGTCCCGAATTATTATAAGAAACTCTTT.

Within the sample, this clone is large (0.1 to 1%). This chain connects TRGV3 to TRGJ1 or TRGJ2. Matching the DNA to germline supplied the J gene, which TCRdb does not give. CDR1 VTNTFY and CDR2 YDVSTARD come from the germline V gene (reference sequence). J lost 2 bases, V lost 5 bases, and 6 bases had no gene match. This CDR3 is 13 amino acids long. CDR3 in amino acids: CATWGPYYYKKLF. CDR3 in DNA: TGTGCCACCTGGGGCCCTTATTATTATAAGAAACTCTTT.

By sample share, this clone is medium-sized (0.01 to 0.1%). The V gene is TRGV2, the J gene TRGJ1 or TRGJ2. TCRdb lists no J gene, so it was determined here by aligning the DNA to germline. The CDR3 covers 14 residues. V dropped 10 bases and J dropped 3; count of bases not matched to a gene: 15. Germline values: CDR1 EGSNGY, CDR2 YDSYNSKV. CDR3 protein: CATGDAPIYYKKLF. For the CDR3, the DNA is TGTGCCACGGGGGACGCTCCTATTTATTATAAGAAACTCTTT.

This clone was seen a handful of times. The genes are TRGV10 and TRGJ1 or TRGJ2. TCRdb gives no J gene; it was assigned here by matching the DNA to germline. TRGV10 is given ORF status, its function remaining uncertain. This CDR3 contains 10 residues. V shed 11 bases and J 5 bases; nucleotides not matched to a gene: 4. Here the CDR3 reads CAARNYKKLF. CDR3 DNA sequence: TGTGCTGCGCGTAATTATAAGAAACTCTTT.